The 23 T cell receptor beta chains presented below share a single source sample, sequenced in a study of a mutant IDH1 vaccine in newly diagnosed glioma. Antigens for these TCRs are unknown. As for time point: week 35, safety follow-up. With topical imiquimod, each dose of the vaccine consisted of 300 ug of mutant IDH1 20-mer peptide. TCRdb's table, derived via immunoSEQ multiplex PCR, lists solely in-frame clones and lacks some. The sample gives roughly 32,000 clones, roughly 80% of which show up once; approximately 9.4% is in the top ten. Here the sequenced sample was PBMCs, taken from a glioma patient whose treatment included an IDH1 peptide vaccine. These receptors were taken from a woman aged 25 to 45 with glioma. Some clones in this sample may be carry-over from other donors' samples.

J is TRBJ1-1 and V is TRBV9; a weak D match, TRBD1 (5 bases). This CDR3 has 16 amino acids. Germline V gives CDR1 SGDLS, CDR2 YYNGEE. The germline V and J ends were trimmed by 4 bases and 0 bases, with 16 bases remaining between them. The CDR3 sequence is CASSPPRGGMNTEAFF. In DNA form, the CDR3 reads TGTGCCAGCAGCCCACCCCGGGGGGGTATGAACACTGAAGCTTTCTTT.

The V gene is TRBV5-6, the J gene TRBJ2-3; D uncertain. This CDR3 spans 13 amino acids. Per germline, CDR1 SGHDT and CDR2 YYEEEE. Between the trimmed V and J ends, which lost 2 bases and 5 bases, there was a span of 9 bases. The chain's CDR3 is CASSLGRVDTQYF. DNA for the CDR3: TGTGCCAGCAGCTTAGGCCGGGTAGATACGCAGTATTTT.

V gene TRBV6-4 combines with J gene TRBJ2-2, with 8 bases aligning to TRBD2. With 4 bases clipped from V and 1 base from J, the junction kept 5 bases outside the gene matches. The germline gives CDR1 MRHNA, CDR2 SNTAGT. The length of the CDR3 is 16 residues. Here the CDR3 DNA reads TGTGCCAGCAGTGTCCGGGGGGGACGGAACACCGGGGAGCTGTTTTTT. Protein: CASSVRGGRNTGELFF.

V usage is TRBV5-1 and J usage is TRBJ1-2; tentative D call: TRBD1 (6 bases). With 4 bases removed from V and 7 bases from J, the gap between germline ends came to 17 bases. The CDR3 spans 14 residues. CDR1 is SGHRS and CDR2 is YFSETQ in the germline V gene. The CDR3 nucleotides are TGCGCCAGCAGCCCCAATACAGGGAGGACTGGCTACACCTTC. As protein: CASSPNTGRTGYTF.

The CDR3 region is CASSSILGFTEAFF. In DNA, the CDR3 is TGTGCCAGCAGTTCCATACTGGGGTTCACTGAAGCTTTCTTT. The rearrangement joins TRBV27 to TRBJ1-1; no clear D. The CDR3 has 14 amino acids. The V end lost 4 bases, the J end lost 4 bases, and 13 bases lay between the germline ends. Germline V gives CDR1 MNHEY, CDR2 SMNVEV (reference sequence).

The chain has TRBV11-2 and TRBJ1-1, with D perhaps matching TRBD1 (5 bases). Trimming took 0 bases from V and 1 from J, leaving 9 bases between them. The CDR3 runs 15 residues. From germline, CDR1 is SGHAT and CDR2 FQNNGV. Written as DNA, the CDR3 is TGTGCCAGCAGCTTAGACCGGGGGGGGAACACTGAAGCTTTCTTT. It codes for CASSLDRGGNTEAFF. Together with reference TRBV11-2 and TRBJ1-1, the CDR3 gives the full variable domain: EAGVAQSPRYKIIEKRQSVAFWCNPISGHATLYWYQQILGQGPKLLIQFQNNGVVDDSQLPKDRFSAERLKGVDSTLKIQPAKLEDSAVYLCASSLDRGGNTEAFFGQGTRLTVV.

The chain combines TRBV10-3 with TRBJ2-7; tentatively, D is TRBD2 (5 bases). CDR1 is ENHRY, CDR2 SYGVKD, per germline. This CDR3 is built from 15 residues. The V end lost 4 bases, the J end lost 5 bases, and 18 bases lay between the germline ends. CDR3 protein: CAISGQEALSDEQYF. The CDR3, as DNA: TGTGCCATCAGTGGGCAGGAGGCTCTCTCGGACGAGCAGTACTTC.

The chain couples TRBV10-3 to TRBJ2-3; 14 bases line up with TRBD2. There are 17 residues in the CDR3. After removal of 6 bases from V and 6 bases from J, the junction contained 11 bases not matched to a gene. Per germline, CDR1 ENHRY and CDR2 SYGVKD. The CDR3 region is CAISAGTSGSWWDTQYF. CDR3 in DNA: TGTGCCATCAGCGCCGGGACTAGCGGGAGTTGGTGGGATACGCAGTATTTT.

The chain combines TRBV9 with TRBJ2-1, with D uncertain. The CDR3 loop spans 12 amino acids. Germline CDR1 is SGDLS and CDR2 is YYNGEE. Trimming took off 0 bases at V and 10 bases at J, with 8 bases between the two ends. The CDR3 loop reads CASSVAGREQFF. DNA of the CDR3: TGTGCCAGCAGCGTAGCTGGGCGAGAGCAGTTCTTC.

The rearrangement joins TRBV27 to TRBJ2-7, with D perhaps being TRBD1 or TRBD2 (5 bases each). This CDR3 is built from 11 residues. The V end lost 6 bases, the J end lost 7 bases, and 10 bases lay between the germline ends. Germline V gives CDR1 MNHEY, CDR2 SMNVEV (reference sequence). CDR3 coding DNA: TGTGCCAGCAGCCCAGGGAGTGAGCAGTACTTC. It codes for CASSPGSEQYF.

The J gene is TRBJ1-4, the V gene TRBV7-8, with TRBD1 identical over 8 bases. CDR1 SGHVS and CDR2 FQNEAQ come from the germline V gene. After removal of 0 bases from V and 5 bases from J, the junction contained 11 bases not matched to a gene. CDR3 size: 18 residues. The CDR3 DNA reads TGTGCCAGCAGCTTAGCGTCGGGTAGGACAGGGTGGAATGAAAAACTGTTTTTT. Its protein is CASSLASGRTGWNEKLFF.

By proportion, this clone is medium-sized (0.01 to 0.1%). The chain recombines TRBV15 with TRBJ1-4; D is ambiguous. V gave up 4 bases and J gave up 5 bases, with 11 bases separating them. Germline-derived CDR1 and CDR2 are LNHNV and YYDKDF (reference sequence). The CDR3 runs to 14 residues. Here the CDR3 reads CATSMRIENEKLFF. For the CDR3, the DNA is TGTGCCACCAGCATGAGGATAGAAAATGAAAAACTGTTTTTT.

This chain uses TRBV9 with TRBJ1-2, with unresolved D. Per germline, CDR1 SGDLS and CDR2 YYNGEE. V lost 6 bases, J lost 6 bases, and 18 bases lay in between. This CDR3 is 14 amino acids long. The DNA of the CDR3 is TGTGCCAGCACCATAACGCCGGGAACCCATGGCTACACCTTC. It codes for CASTITPGTHGYTF.

This rearrangement joins TRBV2 to TRBJ2-1, with TRBD1 identical over 7 bases. The CDR3 is 14 amino acids. Looked up from germline, CDR1 is SNHLY and CDR2 is FYNNEI. Trimming removed 5 bases from V and 7 bases from J; junction bases left unmatched: 8. The DNA for the CDR3 is TGTGCCAGCAGTAGACAGGGCGAGGGGAATGAGCAGTTCTTC. Its translation is CASSRQGEGNEQFF. Full variable domain (remainder filled in from reference TRBV2 and TRBJ2-1): EPEVTQTPSHQVTQMGQEVILRCVPISNHLYFYWYRQILGQKVEFLVSFYNNEISEKSEIFDDQFSVERPDGSNFTLKIRSTKLEDSAMYFCASSRQGEGNEQFFGPGTRLTVL.

The gene calls are TRBV29-1 and TRBJ2-3; 10 bases align to TRBD2. The CDR3 runs 16 residues. The germline V gene encodes CDR1 SQVTM and CDR2 ANQGSEA. J was trimmed by 6 bases and V by 2 bases; bases with no gene match: 11. The CDR3 loop reads CSVELAASGSADTQYF. The DNA of the CDR3 is TGCAGCGTTGAACTGGCGGCTAGCGGGAGTGCCGATACGCAGTATTTT.

V and J are TRBV2 and TRBJ1-2, with D possibly matching TRBD1 (6 bases). CDR1 is SNHLY and CDR2 is FYNNEI in the germline V gene. V was pared by 8 bases and J by 7 bases, with 11 bases between. The CDR3 loop spans 11 amino acids. The CDR3 region is CASVGGGGYTF. Here the CDR3 DNA reads TGTGCCAGCGTCGGGGGCGGTGGCTACACCTTC.

The J gene is TRBJ1-2, the V gene TRBV5-6, with D maybe TRBD1 (6 bases). V dropped 1 base and J dropped 2 bases, with 15 bases sitting between them. CDR1 is SGHDT and CDR2 is YYEEEE in the germline V gene. CDR3 length equals 16 residues. CDR3 nucleotide sequence: TGTGCCAGCAGCTTGCCGTCAGGACAGAACAACTATGGCTACACCTTC. It translates to CASSLPSGQNNYGYTF.

This sequence joins TRBV9 and TRBJ1-1; the match to TRBD1 covers 7 bases. With V trimmed by 3 bases and J by 6 bases, 5 bases remained unmatched. This CDR3 contains 13 residues. Looked up from germline, CDR1 is SGDLS and CDR2 is YYNGEE. The CDR3 nucleotides are TGTGCCAGCAGCGCCGGGGACAGTCCTGAAGCTTTCTTT. This codes for CASSAGDSPEAFF.

The CDR3 DNA is TGTGCCAGCAGCTTAGCCCAACCGGGCACCATATATTTT. Protein: CASSLAQPGTIYF. V usage is TRBV7-9 and J usage is TRBJ1-3; D unclear. The CDR3 is 13 amino acids. Germline values: CDR1 SEHNR, CDR2 FQNEAQ (reference sequence). V was shortened by 0 bases and J by 9 bases, with 9 bases between the two germline ends.

This clone was seen a single time. V usage is TRBV2 and J usage is TRBJ1-2; 8 nucleotides match TRBD1. CDR1 and CDR2 from the germline V gene are SNHLY and FYNNEI. V dropped 11 bases and J dropped 6; count of bases not matched to a gene: 11. This CDR3 is built from 13 residues. The CDR3 sequence is CAHAPGQGNGYTF. The CDR3 nucleotides are TGTGCCCACGCCCCCGGACAGGGAAATGGCTACACCTTC.

V is TRBV27 and J is TRBJ2-7, with 10 nucleotides matching TRBD2. The CDR3 extends over 16 amino acids. Trimming removed 3 bases from V and 3 bases from J; junction bases left unmatched: 8. Per germline, CDR1 MNHEY and CDR2 SMNVEV (reference sequence). In nucleotides, the CDR3 is TGTGCCAGCAGTTTGGTTATGGCTAGCGGGAGCTACGAGCAGTACTTC. Protein product: CASSLVMASGSYEQYF.

This clone was observed a handful of times. V and J are TRBV9 and TRBJ2-1, with 8 positions matching TRBD2. There are 13 residues in the CDR3. The germline V gene has CDR1 SGDLS and CDR2 YYNGEE. Trimming removed 3 bases from V and 10 bases from J; junction bases left unmatched: 6. The CDR3 is CASSASLAGEQFF. DNA for the CDR3: TGTGCCAGCAGCGCATCCTTAGCGGGAGAGCAGTTCTTC.

The rearrangement joins TRBV11-2 to TRBJ2-3; TRBD2 agrees at 7 bases. Unmatched junction bases numbered 9, after V lost 5 bases and J lost 7 bases. Germline CDR1 SGHAT, CDR2 FQNNGV. This CDR3 region has 14 residues. The CDR3 spells CASSTLGGTNTQYF. DNA of the CDR3: TGTGCCAGCAGCACCCTGGGGGGGACTAATACGCAGTATTTT.